The rows below give T cell receptor beta chains drawn from one sample of a study of OX40 agonist ivuxolimab in advanced cancers. Only in-frame clones appear in the TCRdb table, and some are missing; sequencing was by immunoSEQ multiplex PCR. This sample has roughly 61,000 clones; 85% to 90% occur once, and the top ten carry around 1.9%. The sequencing used CD4+ or CD8+ T cells sorted from blood, collected in a trial of the OX40 agonist ivuxolimab. The receptors were sampled from an adult with an advanced solid tumor such as melanoma, head and neck, liver or kidney cancer. The CDR3 runs from the conserved cysteine through the conserved F or W. A D gene is named only where the DNA matches it firmly. Expanded clones are given a class, and other clones once, few, many or no size at all.

D gene: .
V gene: TRBV11-2
clone size: .
J gene: TRBJ1-2
CDR3 protein: CASSSLSWNYGYTF
CDR3 DNA: TGTGCCAGCAGCTCCTTATCATGGAACTATGGCTACACCTTC

D gene: .
V gene: TRBV18
clone size: .
J gene: TRBJ1-1
CDR3 protein: CASSLQGSGMNTEAFF
CDR3 DNA: TGTGCCAGCTCACTACAGGGATCGGGGATGAACACTGAAGCTTTCTTT

D gene: TRBD2
V gene: TRBV14
clone size: .
J gene: TRBJ2-7
CDR3 protein: CASSQDETSGSSRQYF
CDR3 DNA: TGTGCCAGCAGCCAAGATGAAACTAGCGGGAGTTCAAGGCAGTACTTC

D gene: .
V gene: TRBV29-1
clone size: few
J gene: TRBJ2-5
CDR3 protein: CSVGSGVQETQYF
CDR3 DNA: TGCAGCGTTGGGTCAGGGGTACAAGAGACCCAGTACTTC

D gene: TRBD2
V gene: TRBV27
clone size: .
J gene: TRBJ2-1
CDR3 protein: CASSSTTSGRYYNEQFF
CDR3 DNA: TGTGCCAGCAGTTCTACTACAAGCGGGAGATACTACAATGAGCAGTTCTTC

D gene: .
V gene: TRBV20-1
clone size: .
J gene: TRBJ1-2
CDR3 protein: CSVYQTYGYTF
CDR3 DNA: TGCAGTGTGTACCAGACATATGGCTACACCTTC

D gene: .
V gene: TRBV29-1
clone size: .
J gene: TRBJ2-7
CDR3 protein: CSVEVGGDEQYF
CDR3 DNA: TGCAGCGTTGAAGTCGGAGGAGACGAGCAGTACTTC

D gene: .
V gene: TRBV6-5
clone size: .
J gene: TRBJ1-5
CDR3 protein: CASSEVGFAQPQHF
CDR3 DNA: TGTGCCAGCAGTGAAGTGGGGTTCGCTCAGCCCCAGCATTTT

D gene: .
V gene: TRBV18
clone size: few
J gene: TRBJ1-1
CDR3 protein: CASSPGVQIQAFF
CDR3 DNA: TGTGCCAGCTCACCGGGCGTGCAGATACAAGCTTTCTTT

D gene: .
V gene: TRBV7-2
clone size: few
J gene: TRBJ1-2
CDR3 protein: CASSPQGFTGGYTF
CDR3 DNA: TGTGCCAGCAGCCCTCAGGGGTTTACGGGAGGCTACACCTTC

D gene: .
V gene: TRBV5-8
clone size: .
J gene: TRBJ2-6
CDR3 protein: CASSFTGRGGTGANVLTF
CDR3 DNA: TGTGCCAGCAGCTTTACCGGCAGGGGAGGAACTGGGGCCAACGTCCTGACTTTC

D gene: .
V gene: TRBV2
clone size: .
J gene: TRBJ1-1
CDR3 protein: CANPIPGTEAFF
CDR3 DNA: TGTGCCAACCCAATCCCGGGCACTGAAGCTTTCTTT

D gene: .
V gene: TRBV28
clone size: .
J gene: TRBJ1-2
CDR3 protein: CASSLYPELLQIGYTF
CDR3 DNA: TGTGCCAGCAGTTTATATCCAGAACTTTTACAGATTGGCTACACCTTC

D gene: .
V gene: TRBV7-2
clone size: .
J gene: TRBJ2-5
CDR3 protein: CASSRSRVGWTQYF
CDR3 DNA: TGTGCCAGCAGCCGGTCCAGAGTCGGATGGACCCAGTACTTC

D gene: TRBD2
V gene: TRBV9
clone size: .
J gene: TRBJ2-7
CDR3 protein: CASSVGSSGSYEQYF
CDR3 DNA: TGTGCCAGCAGCGTAGGCTCTAGCGGGAGCTACGAGCAGTACTTC

D gene: TRBD1
V gene: TRBV6-5
clone size: .
J gene: TRBJ1-2
CDR3 protein: CASSYRRQGDGYTF
CDR3 DNA: TGTGCCAGCAGTTACCGTCGACAGGGGGATGGCTACACCTTC

D gene: .
V gene: TRBV10-3
clone size: .
J gene: TRBJ2-3
CDR3 protein: CAISESDTQYF
CDR3 DNA: TGTGCCATCAGTGAGTCTGATACGCAGTATTTT

D gene: TRBD1
V gene: TRBV5-8
clone size: .
J gene: TRBJ1-5
CDR3 protein: CASSLKVGTGNNQPQHF
CDR3 DNA: TGTGCCAGCAGCTTAAAAGTCGGGACAGGGAACAATCAGCCCCAGCATTTT

D gene: .
V gene: TRBV6-5
clone size: .
J gene: TRBJ1-5
CDR3 protein: CASSYSGQRNQPQHF
CDR3 DNA: TGTGCCAGCAGTTACTCCGGACAGAGAAATCAGCCCCAGCATTTT

D gene: .
V gene: TRBV6-5
clone size: .
J gene: TRBJ2-5
CDR3 protein: CASSGGTGETQYF
CDR3 DNA: TGTGCCAGCAGTGGGGGAACAGGGGAGACCCAGTACTTC

D gene: .
V gene: TRBV30
clone size: .
J gene: TRBJ1-3
CDR3 protein: CAWSPTASGNTIYF
CDR3 DNA: TGTGCCTGGAGTCCGACAGCCTCTGGAAACACCATATATTTT

D gene: .
V gene: TRBV19
clone size: .
J gene: TRBJ1-5
CDR3 protein: CASSKGGGNQPQHF
CDR3 DNA: TGTGCCAGTAGTAAAGGGGGAGGCAATCAGCCCCAGCATTTT

D gene: .
V gene: TRBV4-3
clone size: .
J gene: TRBJ2-2
CDR3 protein: CASSQDDLRLGATGELFF
CDR3 DNA: TGCGCCAGCAGCCAAGATGACCTCCGCCTCGGGGCCACCGGGGAGCTGTTTTTT

D gene: .
V gene: TRBV20-1
clone size: few
J gene: TRBJ1-1
CDR3 protein: CSARDRPGAFF
CDR3 DNA: TGCAGTGCTAGAGATCGTCCTGGGGCTTTCTTT

D gene: TRBD2
V gene: TRBV19
clone size: .
J gene: TRBJ2-1
CDR3 protein: CASKKRGGRNEQFF
CDR3 DNA: TGTGCCAGTAAGAAGCGGGGGGGGAGAAATGAGCAGTTCTTC

D gene: .
V gene: TRBV28
clone size: .
J gene: TRBJ2-7
CDR3 protein: CASSSRGKLGNEQYF
CDR3 DNA: TGTGCCAGCAGTTCCCGGGGCAAGTTGGGAAACGAGCAGTACTTC

D gene: .
V gene: TRBV2
clone size: .
J gene: TRBJ2-2
CDR3 protein: CASSKNTGELFF
CDR3 DNA: TGTGCCAGCAGCAAAAACACCGGGGAGCTGTTTTTT

D gene: TRBD1
V gene: TRBV6-6
clone size: .
J gene: TRBJ1-4
CDR3 protein: CAVAQGGPNEKLFF
CDR3 DNA: TGTGCCGTAGCCCAAGGGGGCCCTAATGAAAAACTGTTTTTT

D gene: .
V gene: TRBV6-6
clone size: .
J gene: TRBJ1-2
CDR3 protein: CASSSTGPGRNYGYTF
CDR3 DNA: TGTGCCAGCAGTTCCACGGGCCCGGGAAGAAACTATGGCTACACCTTC

D gene: TRBD1
V gene: TRBV7-9
clone size: .
J gene: TRBJ1-5
CDR3 protein: CASSPGTGAAKEPQHF
CDR3 DNA: TGTGCCAGCAGCCCAGGGACAGGGGCCGCTAAGGAGCCCCAGCATTTT

D gene: TRBD1
V gene: TRBV19
clone size: .
J gene: TRBJ1-5
CDR3 protein: CASSRQGIRLGNQPQHF
CDR3 DNA: TGTGCCAGTAGTAGACAGGGAATACGTTTGGGCAATCAGCCCCAGCATTTT

D gene: TRBD1
V gene: TRBV28
clone size: .
J gene: TRBJ1-4
CDR3 protein: CASSYRTGSNEKLFF
CDR3 DNA: TGTGCCAGCAGTTATAGGACAGGGTCTAATGAAAAACTGTTTTTT

D gene: TRBD2
V gene: TRBV6-1
clone size: .
J gene: TRBJ2-2
CDR3 protein: CASSGGTSGIPLITGELFF
CDR3 DNA: TGTGCCAGCAGTGGAGGGACTAGCGGGATACCATTGATCACCGGGGAGCTGTTTTTT

D gene: .
V gene: TRBV6-6
clone size: .
J gene: TRBJ2-7
CDR3 protein: CASSWGGPRYEQYF
CDR3 DNA: TGTGCCAGCAGTTGGGGGGGGCCGAGGTACGAGCAGTACTTC

D gene: TRBD2
V gene: TRBV29-1
clone size: once
J gene: TRBJ2-1
CDR3 protein: CSVEGGGSNEQFF
CDR3 DNA: TGCAGCGTTGAAGGCGGGGGGAGCAATGAGCAGTTCTTC

D gene: .
V gene: TRBV7-2
clone size: once
J gene: TRBJ2-3
CDR3 protein: CATSKRITDTQYF
CDR3 DNA: TGTGCCACTTCGAAGCGGATCACAGATACGCAGTATTTT

D gene: .
V gene: TRBV6-5
clone size: .
J gene: TRBJ1-1
CDR3 protein: CASSYAGGGTEAFF
CDR3 DNA: TGTGCCAGCAGTTATGCGGGCGGGGGGACTGAAGCTTTCTTT

D gene: .
V gene: TRBV6-6
clone size: .
J gene: TRBJ1-2
CDR3 protein: CASSPPTGNYGYTF
CDR3 DNA: TGTGCCAGCAGTCCCCCGACAGGAAACTATGGCTACACCTTC

D gene: TRBD1
V gene: TRBV7-2
clone size: .
J gene: TRBJ2-7
CDR3 protein: CASSLVQGASYEQYF
CDR3 DNA: TGTGCCAGCAGCTTAGTTCAGGGGGCATCCTACGAGCAGTACTTC

D gene: .
V gene: TRBV19
clone size: .
J gene: TRBJ1-4
CDR3 protein: CASSTTGSTNEKLFF
CDR3 DNA: TGTGCCAGTAGTACAACAGGGTCAACTAATGAAAAACTGTTTTTT

D gene: TRBD1
V gene: TRBV19
clone size: .
J gene: TRBJ1-5
CDR3 protein: CASSIWGQAHQPQHF
CDR3 DNA: TGTGCCAGTAGTATTTGGGGACAGGCCCATCAGCCCCAGCATTTT

D gene: TRBD2
V gene: TRBV28
clone size: .
J gene: TRBJ2-1
CDR3 protein: CASRAGGPGNEQFF
CDR3 DNA: TGTGCCAGCCGAGCGGGGGGGCCAGGGAATGAGCAGTTCTTC

D gene: TRBD2
V gene: TRBV27
clone size: once
J gene: TRBJ2-3
CDR3 protein: CASSSIAGGLRDTQYF
CDR3 DNA: TGTGCCAGCAGTTCAATAGCGGGAGGGCTTAGGGATACGCAGTATTTT

D gene: .
V gene: TRBV28
clone size: .
J gene: TRBJ2-5
CDR3 protein: CASRPMAGKGETQYF
CDR3 DNA: TGTGCCAGCAGACCCATGGCGGGGAAGGGAGAGACCCAGTACTTC

D gene: .
V gene: TRBV5-4
clone size: .
J gene: TRBJ2-1
CDR3 protein: CASSLWNEQFF
CDR3 DNA: TGTGCCAGCAGCTTGTGGAATGAGCAGTTCTTC

D gene: .
V gene: TRBV29-1
clone size: .
J gene: TRBJ2-1
CDR3 protein: CSVLSRPSYNEQFF
CDR3 DNA: TGCAGCGTGTTGTCCCGGCCGTCTTACAATGAGCAGTTCTTC

D gene: .
V gene: TRBV28
clone size: .
J gene: TRBJ2-5
CDR3 protein: CASTSPGGETQYF
CDR3 DNA: TGTGCCAGCACCTCCCCGGGCGGGGAGACCCAGTACTTC

D gene: TRBD1
V gene: TRBV6-6
clone size: .
J gene: TRBJ1-1
CDR3 protein: CASSYSDRGGTEAFF
CDR3 DNA: TGTGCCAGCAGTTACTCTGACAGGGGGGGCACTGAAGCTTTCTTT

D gene: .
V gene: TRBV7-2
clone size: .
J gene: TRBJ2-7
CDR3 protein: CASSLLAYEQYF
CDR3 DNA: TGTGCCAGCAGCCTACTAGCTTACGAGCAGTACTTC

D gene: .
V gene: TRBV4-1
clone size: .
J gene: TRBJ2-5
CDR3 protein: CASSMWRGETQYF
CDR3 DNA: TGCGCCAGCAGTATGTGGCGAGGGGAGACCCAGTACTTC

D gene: .
V gene: TRBV18
clone size: once
J gene: TRBJ1-1
CDR3 protein: CASSPQTGHTEAFF
CDR3 DNA: TGTGCCAGCTCACCGCAGACAGGCCACACTGAAGCTTTCTTT

D gene: .
V gene: TRBV29-1
clone size: .
J gene: TRBJ2-7
CDR3 protein: CSVVGLGRGKIYEQYF
CDR3 DNA: TGCAGCGTTGTTGGTTTGGGGCGAGGGAAAATCTACGAGCAGTACTTC

D gene: TRBD2
V gene: TRBV15
clone size: .
J gene: TRBJ2-5
CDR3 protein: CATSRRAGGPWTQYF
CDR3 DNA: TGTGCCACCAGCAGGAGAGCGGGGGGTCCATGGACCCAGTACTTC

D gene: .
V gene: TRBV7-2
clone size: .
J gene: TRBJ1-1
CDR3 protein: CASSPITVMNTEAFF
CDR3 DNA: TGTGCCAGCAGCCCCATTACCGTGATGAACACTGAAGCTTTCTTT

D gene: TRBD1
V gene: TRBV4-1
clone size: .
J gene: TRBJ2-2
CDR3 protein: CASSQDTPPGGSVFTGELFF
CDR3 DNA: TGCGCCAGCAGCCAAGATACCCCACCAGGGGGCTCGGTGTTTACCGGGGAGCTGTTTTTT

D gene: .
V gene: TRBV5-8
clone size: .
J gene: TRBJ1-4
CDR3 protein: CASSSGGSSTNEKLFF
CDR3 DNA: TGTGCCAGCAGCTCTGGAGGGAGCTCAACTAATGAAAAACTGTTTTTT

D gene: .
V gene: TRBV6-1
clone size: .
J gene: TRBJ1-1
CDR3 protein: CASSSGVSWGTEAFF
CDR3 DNA: TGTGCCAGCAGCTCAGGGGTTTCATGGGGCACTGAAGCTTTCTTT